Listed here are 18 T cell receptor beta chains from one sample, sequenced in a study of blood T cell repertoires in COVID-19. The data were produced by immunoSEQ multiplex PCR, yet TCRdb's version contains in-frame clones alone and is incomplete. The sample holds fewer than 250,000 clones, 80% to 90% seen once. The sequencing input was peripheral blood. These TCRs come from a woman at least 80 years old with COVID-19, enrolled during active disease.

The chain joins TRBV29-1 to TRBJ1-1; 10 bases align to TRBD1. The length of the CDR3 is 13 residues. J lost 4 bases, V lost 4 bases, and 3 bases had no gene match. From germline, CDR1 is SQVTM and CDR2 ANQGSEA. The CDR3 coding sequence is TGCAGCGTTGGGGACAGGGGCTTCACTGAAGCTTTCTTT. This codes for CSVGDRGFTEAFF.

This CDR3 reads CSVPTGGGSYGYTF. The CDR3 region has the DNA TGCAGCGTTCCTACAGGGGGTGGAAGCTATGGCTACACCTTC. The chain joins TRBV29-1 to TRBJ1-2; 8 bases fit TRBD1. CDR1 and CDR2 (germline): SQVTM, ANQGSEA. The CDR3 length is 14 residues. V trimming: 5 bases; J trimming: 4 bases; junction bases outside the gene matches: 9.

As DNA, the CDR3 is TGTGCCAGTAGCGAGGGGGCTGGGGCCAACGTCCTGACTTTC. Protein sequence: CASSEGAGANVLTF. The gene calls are TRBV19 and TRBJ2-6; tentatively, D is TRBD1 (6 bases). Germline-derived CDR1 and CDR2 are LNHDA and SQIVND (reference sequence). This CDR3 region has 14 residues. V was clipped by 6 bases and J by 2 bases, with 8 bases between them.

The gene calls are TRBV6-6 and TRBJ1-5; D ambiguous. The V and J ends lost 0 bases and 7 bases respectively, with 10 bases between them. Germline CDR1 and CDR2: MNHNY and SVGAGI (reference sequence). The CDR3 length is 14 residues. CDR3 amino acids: CASSYSADTQPQHF. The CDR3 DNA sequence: TGTGCCAGCAGTTACTCTGCCGACACACAGCCCCAGCATTTT.

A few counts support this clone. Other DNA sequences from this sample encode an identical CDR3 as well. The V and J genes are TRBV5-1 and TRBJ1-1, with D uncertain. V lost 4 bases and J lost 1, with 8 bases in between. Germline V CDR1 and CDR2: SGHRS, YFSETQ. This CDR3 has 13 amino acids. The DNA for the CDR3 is TGCGCCAGCAGCCTCACGGGGAACACTGAAGCTTTCTTT. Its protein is CASSLTGNTEAFF.

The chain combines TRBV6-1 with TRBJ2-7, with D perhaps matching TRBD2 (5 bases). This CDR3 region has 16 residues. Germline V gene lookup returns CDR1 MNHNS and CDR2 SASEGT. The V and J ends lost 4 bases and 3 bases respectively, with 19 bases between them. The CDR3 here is CASSVPSQGRGYEQYF. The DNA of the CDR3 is TGTGCCAGCAGTGTCCCCTCCCAAGGACGGGGCTACGAGCAGTACTTC.

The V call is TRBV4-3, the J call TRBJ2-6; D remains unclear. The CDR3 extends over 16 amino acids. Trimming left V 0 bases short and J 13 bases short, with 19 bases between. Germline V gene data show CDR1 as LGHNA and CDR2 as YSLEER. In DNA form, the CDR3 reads TGCGCCAGCAGCCAAGATCGGCTACGCCAGGCTGGTGTCCTGACTTTC. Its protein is CASSQDRLRQAGVLTF.

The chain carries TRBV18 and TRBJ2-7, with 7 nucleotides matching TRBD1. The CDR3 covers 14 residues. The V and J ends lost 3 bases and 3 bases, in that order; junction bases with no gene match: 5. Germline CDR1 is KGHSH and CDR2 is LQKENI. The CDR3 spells CASSPGQTYYEQYF. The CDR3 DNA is TGTGCCAGCTCACCGGGACAGACCTACTACGAGCAGTACTTC.

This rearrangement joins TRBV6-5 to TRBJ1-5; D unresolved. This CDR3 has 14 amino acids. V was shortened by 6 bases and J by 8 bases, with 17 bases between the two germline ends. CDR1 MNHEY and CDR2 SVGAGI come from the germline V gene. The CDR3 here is CASSSSDVAKPQHF. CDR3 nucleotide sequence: TGTGCCAGCAGCTCCTCCGACGTAGCAAAGCCCCAGCATTTT.

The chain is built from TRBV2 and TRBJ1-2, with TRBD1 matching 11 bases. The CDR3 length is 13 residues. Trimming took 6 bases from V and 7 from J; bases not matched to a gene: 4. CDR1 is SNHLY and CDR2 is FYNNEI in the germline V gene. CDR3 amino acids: CASRGQGAIGYTF. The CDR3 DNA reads TGTGCCAGCAGAGGACAGGGGGCGATTGGCTACACCTTC.

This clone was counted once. CDR3 DNA: TGTGCCAGCAGCCCCTCCCCTCGCGCGTCAGATACGCAGTATTTT. It encodes CASSPSPRASDTQYF. V usage is TRBV6-6 and J usage is TRBJ2-3; D uncertain. Germline lookup yields CDR1 MNHNY and CDR2 SVGAGI (reference sequence). Trimming shortened V by 6 bases and J by 4 bases, and 17 bases separated the two germline ends. The CDR3 consists of 15 residues.

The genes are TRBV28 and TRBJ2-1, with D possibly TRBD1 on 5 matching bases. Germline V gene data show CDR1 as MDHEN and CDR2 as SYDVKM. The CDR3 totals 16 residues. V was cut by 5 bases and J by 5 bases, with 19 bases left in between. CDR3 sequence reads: CASSPSGLRHNNEQFF. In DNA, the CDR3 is TGTGCCAGCAGTCCATCAGGGTTAAGGCACAACAATGAGCAGTTCTTC.

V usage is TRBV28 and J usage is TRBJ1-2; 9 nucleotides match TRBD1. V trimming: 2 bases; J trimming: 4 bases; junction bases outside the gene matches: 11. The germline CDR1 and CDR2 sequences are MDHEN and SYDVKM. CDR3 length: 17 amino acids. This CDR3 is CASSLGGTGGVGYGYTF. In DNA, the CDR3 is TGTGCCAGCAGTTTAGGAGGTACAGGGGGCGTTGGCTATGGCTACACCTTC.

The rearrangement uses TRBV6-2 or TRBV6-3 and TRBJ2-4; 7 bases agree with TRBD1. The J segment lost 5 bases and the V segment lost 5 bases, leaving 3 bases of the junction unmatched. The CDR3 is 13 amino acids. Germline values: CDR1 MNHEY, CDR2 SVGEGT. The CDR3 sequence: CASSRQGENIQYF. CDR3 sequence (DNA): TGTGCCAGCAGTCGACAGGGCGAAAACATTCAGTACTTC.

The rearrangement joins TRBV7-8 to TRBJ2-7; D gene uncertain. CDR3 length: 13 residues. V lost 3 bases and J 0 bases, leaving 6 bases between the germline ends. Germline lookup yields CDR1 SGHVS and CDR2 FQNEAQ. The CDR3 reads CASSFRISYEQYF. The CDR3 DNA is TGTGCCAGCAGCTTCAGGATCTCCTACGAGCAGTACTTC.

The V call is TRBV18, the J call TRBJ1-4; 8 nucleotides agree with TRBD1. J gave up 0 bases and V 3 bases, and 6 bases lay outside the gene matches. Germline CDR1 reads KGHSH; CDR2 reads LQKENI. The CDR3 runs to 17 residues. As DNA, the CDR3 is TGTGCCAGCTCACCCAACGCACAGGGGGCAACTAATGAAAAACTGTTTTTT. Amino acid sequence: CASSPNAQGATNEKLFF.

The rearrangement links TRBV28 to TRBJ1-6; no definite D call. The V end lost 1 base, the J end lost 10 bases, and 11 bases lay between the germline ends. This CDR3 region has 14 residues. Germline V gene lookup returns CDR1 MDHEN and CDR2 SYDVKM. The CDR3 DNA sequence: TGTGCCAGCAGTTTATCTATGAAAGCATCACCCCTCCACTTT. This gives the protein CASSLSMKASPLHF.

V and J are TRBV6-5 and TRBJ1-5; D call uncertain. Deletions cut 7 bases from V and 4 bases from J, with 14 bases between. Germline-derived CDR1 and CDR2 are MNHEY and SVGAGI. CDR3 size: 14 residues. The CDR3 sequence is CASTQNYKNQPQHF. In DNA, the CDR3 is TGTGCCAGCACACAAAACTACAAGAATCAGCCCCAGCATTTT.